This TCR beta chain was retrieved from a study of Ad26.COV2.S vaccination and SARS-CoV-2 variants. Whole-study context: Donor was one of the participants in the Ad26.COV2.S arm of the COV1001 trial. Doses of Ad26.COV2.S were injected into muscle once or twice, 56 days apart.

Sample treatment: 19 received Ad26.COV2.S at low or high dose, single or two shots; several received placebo; per-sample allocation not given. At day 63 after the first vaccine or placebo injection, samples were drawn. The donor was a Boston adult aged 18-55 years. The vaccine antigen was prefusion-stabilized Wuhan SARS-CoV-2 spike. The CDR3 is 13 amino acids. V gave up 5 bases and J gave up 5 bases, with 13 bases separating them. Method: immunoSEQ multiplex PCR; TCRdb's copy keeps in-frame clones and lacks some. The table lists some 640,000 clones, approximately 88% of them singletons. The sequences come from peripheral blood, collected in a trial of Ad26.COV2.S vaccine versus placebo. V gene TRBV12-3 or TRBV12-4 combines with J gene TRBJ2-7; either TRBD1 or TRBD2 may supply D (5 bases each). This clonotype was sampled from a person between 18 and 65 years old who received the Ad26.COV2.S COVID-19 vaccine or a placebo. CDR3 sequence: CASSRGPGHEQYF. The CDR3 nucleotides read TGTGCCAGCAGTCGGGGACCCGGGCACGAGCAGTACTTC.